This T cell receptor (beta chain) was identified during a study of blood T cell repertoires in COVID-19. The wider study: Donors in the United States, Italy and Spain gave samples during acute or convalescent COVID-19. T cells, B-cell-depleted T cells, or PBMCs provided the cDNA or gDNA that served as material.

The CDR3 is 14 amino acids. Germline V gene data show CDR1 as SNHLY and CDR2 as FYNNEI. V dropped 8 bases and J dropped 2; count of bases not matched to a gene: 4. Original methodology: Estimates of nucleated cell counts were drawn from the amplification of reference gene primers. Sequencing was performed with immunoSEQ multiplex PCR; in TCRdb, only in-frame clones are kept and a portion is missing. For V, J and clone size, that table is used; D and trimming come from the DNA. The sample has a few hundred thousand clones; approximately 87% are singletons. Source material: peripheral blood. The TCR originated in a woman aged 45-60 years who had recovered from COVID-19. V and J are TRBV2 and TRBJ2-7; the match to TRBD2 covers 12 bases. The CDR3 spells CASRRTSGTYEQYF. CDR3 nucleotide sequence: TGTGCCAGCCGGCGGACTAGCGGGACCTACGAGCAGTACTTC.